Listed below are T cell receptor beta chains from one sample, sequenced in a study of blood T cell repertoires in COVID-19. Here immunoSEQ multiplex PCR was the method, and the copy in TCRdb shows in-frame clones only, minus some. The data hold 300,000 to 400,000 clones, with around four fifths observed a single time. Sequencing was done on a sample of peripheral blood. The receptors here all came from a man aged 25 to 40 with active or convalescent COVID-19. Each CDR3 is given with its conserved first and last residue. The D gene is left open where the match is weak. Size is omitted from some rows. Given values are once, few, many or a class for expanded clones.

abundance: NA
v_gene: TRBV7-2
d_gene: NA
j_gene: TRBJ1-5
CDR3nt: TGTGCCAGCAGCTTAGGGGTAGCGCAGCCCCAGCATTTT
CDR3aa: CASSLGVAQPQHF

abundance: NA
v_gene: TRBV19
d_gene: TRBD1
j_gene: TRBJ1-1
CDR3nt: TGTGCCAGTAGTCAGACAGGGGGGACTGAAGCTTTCTTT
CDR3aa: CASSQTGGTEAFF

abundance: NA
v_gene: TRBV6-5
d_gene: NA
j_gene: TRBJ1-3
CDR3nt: TGTGCCAGCATTGGTCCAGGCTCTGGAAACACCATATATTTT
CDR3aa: CASIGPGSGNTIYF

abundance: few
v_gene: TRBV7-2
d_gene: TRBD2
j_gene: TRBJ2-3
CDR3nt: TGTGCCAGCAGCTTAGCGGGTCCAGCGGGGGGCACAGATACGCAGTATTTT
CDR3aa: CASSLAGPAGGTDTQYF

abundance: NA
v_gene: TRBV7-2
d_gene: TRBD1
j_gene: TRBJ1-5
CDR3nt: TGTGCCAGCAGCGGGGACAGCTATAGCAATCAGCCCCAGCATTTT
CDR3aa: CASSGDSYSNQPQHF

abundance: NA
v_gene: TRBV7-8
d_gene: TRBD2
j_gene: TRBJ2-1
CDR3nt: TGTGCCAGCAGCCCCCTAGCGGGAGTAGTAAATGAGCAGTTCTTC
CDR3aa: CASSPLAGVVNEQFF

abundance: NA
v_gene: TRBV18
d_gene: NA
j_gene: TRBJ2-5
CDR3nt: TGTGCCAGCTCACCACCGGGGAAGGGGAAGACCCAGTACTTC
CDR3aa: CASSPPGKGKTQYF

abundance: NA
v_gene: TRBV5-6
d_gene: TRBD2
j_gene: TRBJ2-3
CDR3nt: TGTGCCAGCATCCTTTTAACTAGCGGGAGTATGGATACGCAGTATTTT
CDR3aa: CASILLTSGSMDTQYF

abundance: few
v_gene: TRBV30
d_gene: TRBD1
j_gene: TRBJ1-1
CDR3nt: TGTGCCTGGTCTGACAGGGGCGATGAAGCTTTCTTT
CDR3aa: CAWSDRGDEAFF

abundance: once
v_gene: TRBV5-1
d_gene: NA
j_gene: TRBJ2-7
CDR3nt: TGCGCCAGCAGCGGCGCGCGGGGACCCACCTACGAGCAGTACTTC
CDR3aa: CASSGARGPTYEQYF

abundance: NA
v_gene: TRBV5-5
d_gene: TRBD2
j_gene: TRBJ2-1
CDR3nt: TGTGCCAGCAGCTTGGGAGTAGCGGGATCCTACAATGAGCAGTTCTTC
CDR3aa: CASSLGVAGSYNEQFF

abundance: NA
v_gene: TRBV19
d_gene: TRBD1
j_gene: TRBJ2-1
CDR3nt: TGTGCCAGTAGGATAGACAGGGGAACCTACAATGAGCAGTTCTTC
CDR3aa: CASRIDRGTYNEQFF

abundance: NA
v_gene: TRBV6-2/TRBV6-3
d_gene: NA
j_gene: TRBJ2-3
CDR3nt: TGTGCCAGCAGTTACTCGAGAAAACGAGATACGCAGTATTTT
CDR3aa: CASSYSRKRDTQYF

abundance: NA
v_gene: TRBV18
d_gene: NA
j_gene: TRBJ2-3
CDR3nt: TGTGCCAGCTCACCAATCCGGGAGCGCACAGATACGCAGTATTTT
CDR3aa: CASSPIRERTDTQYF

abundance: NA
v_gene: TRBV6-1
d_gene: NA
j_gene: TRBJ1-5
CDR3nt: TGTGCCAGCAGTGAAGGGGCAGTGTATAGCAATCAGCCCCAGCATTTT
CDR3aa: CASSEGAVYSNQPQHF

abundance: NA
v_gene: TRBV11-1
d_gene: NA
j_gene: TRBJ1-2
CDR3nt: TGTGCCAGCAGCGCCTCACGACAGGCGCCTGGCTACACCTTC
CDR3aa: CASSASRQAPGYTF

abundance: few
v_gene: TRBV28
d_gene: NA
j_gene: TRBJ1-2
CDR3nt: TGTGCCAGCAGGGGGGACTGGGAAGGATTTAACTATGGCTACACCTTC
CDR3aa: CASRGDWEGFNYGYTF

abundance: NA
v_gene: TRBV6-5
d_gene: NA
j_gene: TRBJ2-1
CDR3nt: TGTGCCAGCAGCCAGGGCATCGACAATGAGCAGTTCTTC
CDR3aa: CASSQGIDNEQFF

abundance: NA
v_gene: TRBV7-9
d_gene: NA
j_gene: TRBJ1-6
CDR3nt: TGTGCCAGCAGCTCGATAGCGGGTTCACCCCTCCACTTT
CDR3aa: CASSSIAGSPLHF

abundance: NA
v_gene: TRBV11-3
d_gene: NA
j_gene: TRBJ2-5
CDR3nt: TGTGCCAGCAGCTTAGAAGCCCAAGAGACCCAGTACTTC
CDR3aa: CASSLEAQETQYF

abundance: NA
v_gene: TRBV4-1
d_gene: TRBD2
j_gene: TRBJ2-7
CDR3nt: TGCGCCAGCAGCCACCCGGGGGGAGGCAACGCCTACGAGCAGTACTTC
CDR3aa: CASSHPGGGNAYEQYF

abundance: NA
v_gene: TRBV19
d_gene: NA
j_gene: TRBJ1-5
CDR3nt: TGTGCCAGTAGCCCTGACCATTTTGGGGCGAGCAATCAGCCCCAGCATTTT
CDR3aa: CASSPDHFGASNQPQHF

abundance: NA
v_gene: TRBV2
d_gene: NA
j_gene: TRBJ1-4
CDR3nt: TGTGCCAGCAGTGAACTGCAGGGGAAGAATGAAAAACTGTTTTTT
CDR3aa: CASSELQGKNEKLFF

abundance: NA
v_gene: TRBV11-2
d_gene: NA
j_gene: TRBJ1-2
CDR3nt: TGTGCCAGCAGCTTAAGGGAGGGGAGGGAATATGGCTACACCTTC
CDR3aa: CASSLREGREYGYTF

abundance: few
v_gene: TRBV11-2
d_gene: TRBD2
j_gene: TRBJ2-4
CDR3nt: TGTGCCAGCAGCTTCGGGACTAGCGGGAGCTCGGCCAAAAACATTCAGTACTTC
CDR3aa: CASSFGTSGSSAKNIQYF

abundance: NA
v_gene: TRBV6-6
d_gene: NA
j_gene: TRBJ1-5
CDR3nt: TGTGCCAGCACCAACCGGGGCAATCAGCCCCAGCATTTT
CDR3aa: CASTNRGNQPQHF

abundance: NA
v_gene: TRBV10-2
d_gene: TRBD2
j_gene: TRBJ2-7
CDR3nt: TGCGCCAGCAGGTCCAGGGAACTAGCGGGAGATCGGTACGAGCAGTACTTC
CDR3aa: CASRSRELAGDRYEQYF

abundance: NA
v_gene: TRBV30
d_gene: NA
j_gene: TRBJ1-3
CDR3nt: TGTGCCTGGAGTGACCCCCGGCGGGGTTTAGTTGGAAACACCATATATTTT
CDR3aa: CAWSDPRRGLVGNTIYF

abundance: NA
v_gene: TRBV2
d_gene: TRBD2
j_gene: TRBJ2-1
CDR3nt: TGTGCCAGCAGTGGTTTTCGGACTAGCAATGAGCAGTTCTTC
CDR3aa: CASSGFRTSNEQFF

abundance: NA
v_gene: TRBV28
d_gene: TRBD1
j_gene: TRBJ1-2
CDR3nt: TGTGCCAGCAGCCGCCCCGGCGACAGGGGTTACTATGGCTACACCTTC
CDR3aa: CASSRPGDRGYYGYTF

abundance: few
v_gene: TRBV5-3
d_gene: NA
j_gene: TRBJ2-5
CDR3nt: TGTGCCAGAAGCCCACCAGCCAGGGATAAGGAGACCCAGTACTTC
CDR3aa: CARSPPARDKETQYF

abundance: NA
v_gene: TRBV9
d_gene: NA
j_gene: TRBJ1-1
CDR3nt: TGTGCCAGCAGCCAGATTTTGAGGTCCACTGAAGCTTTCTTT
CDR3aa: CASSQILRSTEAFF

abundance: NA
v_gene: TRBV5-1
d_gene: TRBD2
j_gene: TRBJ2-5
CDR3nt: TGCGCCAGCAGCGCCCAGCTAGCGGGAGAAGAGACCCAGTACTTC
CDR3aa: CASSAQLAGEETQYF

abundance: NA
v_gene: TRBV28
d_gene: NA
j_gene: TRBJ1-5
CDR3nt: TGTGCCAGCAGAACAGGGAATCAGCCCCAGCATTTT
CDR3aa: CASRTGNQPQHF

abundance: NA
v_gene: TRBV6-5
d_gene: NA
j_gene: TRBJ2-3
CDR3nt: TGTGCCAGCAGTTCCCCCGGCAGGGCATCGGGAGATACGCAGTATTTT
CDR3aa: CASSSPGRASGDTQYF

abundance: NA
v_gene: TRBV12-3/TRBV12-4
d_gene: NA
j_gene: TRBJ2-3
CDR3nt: TGTGCCAGCAGCCTTACGCACGGTACGCAGTATTTT
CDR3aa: CASSLTHGTQYF

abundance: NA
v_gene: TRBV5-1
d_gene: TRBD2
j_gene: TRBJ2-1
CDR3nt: TGCGCCAGCAGCCCCTCTAGCGGTTCCTACAATGAGCAGTTCTTC
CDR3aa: CASSPSSGSYNEQFF

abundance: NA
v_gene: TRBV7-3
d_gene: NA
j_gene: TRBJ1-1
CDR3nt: TGTGCCAGCAGCAGACGGGGGGACACTGAAGCTTTCTTT
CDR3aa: CASSRRGDTEAFF

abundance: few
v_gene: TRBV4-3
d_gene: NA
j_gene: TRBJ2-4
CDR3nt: TGCGCCAGCAGCCAAGACGCCAGTATAAACATTCAGTACTTC
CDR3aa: CASSQDASINIQYF

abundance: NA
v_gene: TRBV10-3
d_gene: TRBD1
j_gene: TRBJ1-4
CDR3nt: TGTGCCATCAGTGAGTCGAATCCCCGGGACAGGGCCTCAAAACTGTTTTTT
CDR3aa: CAISESNPRDRASKLFF

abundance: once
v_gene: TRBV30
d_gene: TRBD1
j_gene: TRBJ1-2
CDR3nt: TGTGCCTGGAGCGCCTCGGGACAGGGGGCTGCTGGCTACACCTTC
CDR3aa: CAWSASGQGAAGYTF